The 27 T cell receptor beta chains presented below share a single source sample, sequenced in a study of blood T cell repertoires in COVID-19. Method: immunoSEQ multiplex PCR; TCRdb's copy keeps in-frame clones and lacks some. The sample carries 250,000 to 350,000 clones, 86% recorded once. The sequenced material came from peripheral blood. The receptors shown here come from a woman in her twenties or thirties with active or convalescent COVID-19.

The CDR3 is CASSYGTYYGYTF. The CDR3 region has the DNA TGTGCCAGCAGTTACGGGACATACTATGGCTACACCTTC. The rearrangement uses TRBV6-2 or TRBV6-3 and TRBJ1-2; a possible D gene is TRBD1 (6 bases). Germline V gives CDR1 MNHEY, CDR2 SVGEGT. The CDR3 consists of 13 residues. The V gene lost 2 bases and the J gene lost 3 bases, with 7 bases spanning the gap.

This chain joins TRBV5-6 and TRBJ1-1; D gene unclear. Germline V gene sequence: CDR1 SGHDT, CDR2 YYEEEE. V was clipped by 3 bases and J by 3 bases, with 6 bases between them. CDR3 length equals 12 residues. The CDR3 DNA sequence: TGTGCCAGCAGCTATGAGGACACTGAAGCTTTCTTT. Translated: CASSYEDTEAFF.

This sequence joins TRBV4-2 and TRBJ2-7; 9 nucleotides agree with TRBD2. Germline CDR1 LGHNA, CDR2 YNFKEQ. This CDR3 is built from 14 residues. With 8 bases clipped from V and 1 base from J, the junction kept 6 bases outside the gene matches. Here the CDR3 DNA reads TGTGCCAGCGCCCCTAGCGGGATGTCCTACGAGCAGTACTTC. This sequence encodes CASAPSGMSYEQYF.

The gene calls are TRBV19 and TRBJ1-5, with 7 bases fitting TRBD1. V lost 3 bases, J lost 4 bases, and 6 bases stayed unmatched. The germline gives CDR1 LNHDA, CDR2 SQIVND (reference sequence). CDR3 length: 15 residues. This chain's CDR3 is CASSILGTENQPQHF. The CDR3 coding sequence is TGTGCCAGTAGTATTCTGGGGACAGAGAATCAGCCCCAGCATTTT.

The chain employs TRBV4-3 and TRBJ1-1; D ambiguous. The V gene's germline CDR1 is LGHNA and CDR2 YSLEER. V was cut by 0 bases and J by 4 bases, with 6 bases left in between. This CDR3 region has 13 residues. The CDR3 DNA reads TGCGCCAGCAGCCAAGATGGCCGCACTGAAGCTTTCTTT. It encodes CASSQDGRTEAFF.

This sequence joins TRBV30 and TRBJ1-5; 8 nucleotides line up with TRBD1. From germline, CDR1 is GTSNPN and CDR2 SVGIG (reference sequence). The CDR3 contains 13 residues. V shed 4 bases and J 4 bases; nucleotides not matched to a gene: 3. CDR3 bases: TGTGCCTGGACCAGGGGGCGGAATCAGCCCCAGCATTTT. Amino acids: CAWTRGRNQPQHF.

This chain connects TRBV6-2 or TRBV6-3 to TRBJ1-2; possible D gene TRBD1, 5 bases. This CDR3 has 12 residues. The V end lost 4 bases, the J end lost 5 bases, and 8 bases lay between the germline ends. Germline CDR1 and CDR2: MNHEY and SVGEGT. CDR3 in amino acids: CASSWGQYGYTF. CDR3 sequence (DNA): TGTGCCAGCAGTTGGGGCCAATATGGCTACACCTTC.

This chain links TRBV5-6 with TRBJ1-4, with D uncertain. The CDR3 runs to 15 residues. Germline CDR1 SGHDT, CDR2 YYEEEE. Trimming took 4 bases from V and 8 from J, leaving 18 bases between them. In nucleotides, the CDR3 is TGTGCCAGCAGCCGACGGTCGGGGAGCCAAGAAAAACTGTTTTTT. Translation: CASSRRSGSQEKLFF.

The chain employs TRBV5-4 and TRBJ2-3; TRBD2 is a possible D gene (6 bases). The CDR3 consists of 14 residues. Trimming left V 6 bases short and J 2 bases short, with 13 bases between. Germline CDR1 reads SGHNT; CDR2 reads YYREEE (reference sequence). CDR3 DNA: TGTGCCAGCAAAGAATTGGACTACACAGATACGCAGTATTTT. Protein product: CASKELDYTDTQYF. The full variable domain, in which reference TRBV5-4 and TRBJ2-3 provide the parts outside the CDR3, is ETGVTQSPTHLIKTRGQQVTLRCSSQSGHNTVSWYQQALGQGPQFIFQYYREEENGRGNFPPRFSGLQFPNYSSELNVNALELDDSALYLCASKELDYTDTQYFGPGTRLTVL.

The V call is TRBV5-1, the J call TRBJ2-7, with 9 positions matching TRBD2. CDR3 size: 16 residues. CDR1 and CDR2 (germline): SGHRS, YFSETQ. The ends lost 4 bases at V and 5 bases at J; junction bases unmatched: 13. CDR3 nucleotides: TGCGCCAGCAGCATGGAGGCCAGCGGGGGGTCCGACGAGCAGTACTTC. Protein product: CASSMEASGGSDEQYF.

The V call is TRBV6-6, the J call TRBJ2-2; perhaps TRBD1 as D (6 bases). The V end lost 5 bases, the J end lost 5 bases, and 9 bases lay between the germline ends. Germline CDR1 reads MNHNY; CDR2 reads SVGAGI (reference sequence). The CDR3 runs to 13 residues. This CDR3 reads CASSHTGTGELFF. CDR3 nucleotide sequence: TGTGCCAGCAGTCACACAGGGACCGGGGAGCTGTTTTTT.

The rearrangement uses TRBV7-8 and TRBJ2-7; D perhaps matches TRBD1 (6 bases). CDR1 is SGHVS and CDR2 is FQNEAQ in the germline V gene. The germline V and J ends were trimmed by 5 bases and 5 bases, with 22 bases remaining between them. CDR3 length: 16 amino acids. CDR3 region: CASSLFWEQGAHEQYF. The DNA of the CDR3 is TGTGCCAGCAGCCTGTTTTGGGAACAGGGTGCCCACGAGCAGTACTTC.

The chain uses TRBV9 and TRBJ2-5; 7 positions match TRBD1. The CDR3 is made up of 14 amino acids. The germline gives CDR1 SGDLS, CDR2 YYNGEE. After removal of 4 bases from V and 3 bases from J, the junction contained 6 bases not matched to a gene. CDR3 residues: CASSYTTGEETQYF. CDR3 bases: TGTGCCAGCAGCTATACCACAGGGGAAGAGACCCAGTACTTC.

The CDR3 sequence is CASSYDRRYTEAFF. The CDR3 bases are TGTGCCAGCAGTTACGACAGGCGATACACTGAAGCTTTCTTT. The genes are TRBV6-6 and TRBJ1-1, with D possibly being TRBD1 (6 bases). Germline V CDR1 and CDR2: MNHNY, SVGAGI (reference sequence). Trimming stripped 2 bases from V and 3 bases from J, with 10 bases between. The CDR3 runs 14 residues.

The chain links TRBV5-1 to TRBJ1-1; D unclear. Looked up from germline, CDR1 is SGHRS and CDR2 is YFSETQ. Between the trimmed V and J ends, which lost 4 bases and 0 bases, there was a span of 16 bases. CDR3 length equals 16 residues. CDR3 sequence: CASSPPGFGMNTEAFF. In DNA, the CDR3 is TGCGCCAGCAGCCCACCGGGCTTCGGGATGAACACTGAAGCTTTCTTT.

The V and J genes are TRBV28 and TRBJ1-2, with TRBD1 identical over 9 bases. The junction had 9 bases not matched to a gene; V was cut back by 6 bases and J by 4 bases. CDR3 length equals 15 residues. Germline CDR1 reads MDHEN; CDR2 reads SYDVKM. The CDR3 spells CASSDPGTGSYGYTF. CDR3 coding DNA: TGTGCCAGCAGCGACCCCGGGACAGGGTCCTATGGCTACACCTTC.

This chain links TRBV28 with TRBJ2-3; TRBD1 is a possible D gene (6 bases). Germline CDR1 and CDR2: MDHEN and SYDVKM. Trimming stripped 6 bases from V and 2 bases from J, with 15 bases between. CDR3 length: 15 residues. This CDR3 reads CASSSHRDLTDTQYF. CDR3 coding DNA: TGTGCCAGCAGCTCCCACAGGGATCTCACAGATACGCAGTATTTT.

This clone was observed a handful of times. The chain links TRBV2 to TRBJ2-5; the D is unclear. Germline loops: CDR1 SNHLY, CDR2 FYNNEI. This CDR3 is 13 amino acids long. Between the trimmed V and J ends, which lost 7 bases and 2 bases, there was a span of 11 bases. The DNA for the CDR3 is TGTGCCAGCAAACAGCCACATCAAGAGACCCAGTACTTC. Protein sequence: CASKQPHQETQYF. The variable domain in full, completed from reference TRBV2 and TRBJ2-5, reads EPEVTQTPSHQVTQMGQEVILRCVPISNHLYFYWYRQILGQKVEFLVSFYNNEISEKSEIFDDQFSVERPDGSNFTLKIRSTKLEDSAMYFCASKQPHQETQYFGPGTRLLVL.

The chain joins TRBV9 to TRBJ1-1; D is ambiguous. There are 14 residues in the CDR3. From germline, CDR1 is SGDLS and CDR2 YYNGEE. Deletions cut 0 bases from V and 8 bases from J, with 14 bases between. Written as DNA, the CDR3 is TGTGCCAGCAGCGTAGGACTTATGGCCGGGGAAGCTTTCTTT. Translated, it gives CASSVGLMAGEAFF.

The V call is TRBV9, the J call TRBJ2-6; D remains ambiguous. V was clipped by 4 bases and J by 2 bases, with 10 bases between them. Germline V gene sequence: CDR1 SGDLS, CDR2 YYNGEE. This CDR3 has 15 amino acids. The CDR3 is CASSTTKAGANVLTF. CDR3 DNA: TGTGCCAGCAGCACAACTAAGGCTGGGGCCAACGTCCTGACTTTC. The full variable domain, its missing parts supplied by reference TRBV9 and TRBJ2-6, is DSGVTQTPKHLITATGQRVTLRCSPRSGDLSVYWYQQSLDQGLQFLIQYYNGEERAKGNILERFSAQQFPDLHSELNLSSLELGDSALYFCASSTTKAGANVLTFGAGSRLTVL.

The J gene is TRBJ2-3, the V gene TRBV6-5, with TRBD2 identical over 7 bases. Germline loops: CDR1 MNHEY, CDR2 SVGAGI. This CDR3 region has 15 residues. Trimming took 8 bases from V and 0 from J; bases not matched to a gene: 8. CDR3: CASFSWDYSTDTQYF. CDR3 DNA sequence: TGTGCCAGCTTCTCTTGGGACTACAGCACAGATACGCAGTATTTT.

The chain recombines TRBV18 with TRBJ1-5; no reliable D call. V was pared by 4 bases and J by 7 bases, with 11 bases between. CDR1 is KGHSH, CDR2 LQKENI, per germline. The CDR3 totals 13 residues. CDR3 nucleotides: TGTGCCAGCTCACAGGCCGGGTCACAGCCCCAGCATTTT. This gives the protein CASSQAGSQPQHF.

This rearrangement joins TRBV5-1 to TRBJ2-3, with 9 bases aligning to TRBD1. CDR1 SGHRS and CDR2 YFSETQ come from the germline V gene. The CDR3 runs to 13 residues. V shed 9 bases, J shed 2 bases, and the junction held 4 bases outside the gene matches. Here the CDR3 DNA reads TGCGCCATCAGGACAGGGGCCACAGATACGCAGTATTTT. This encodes CAIRTGATDTQYF. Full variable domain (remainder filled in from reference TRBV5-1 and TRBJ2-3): KAGVTQTPRYLIKTRGQQVTLSCSPISGHRSVSWYQQTPGQGLQFLFEYFSETQRNKGNFPGRFSGRQFSNSRSEMNVSTLELGDSALYLCAIRTGATDTQYFGPGTRLTVL.

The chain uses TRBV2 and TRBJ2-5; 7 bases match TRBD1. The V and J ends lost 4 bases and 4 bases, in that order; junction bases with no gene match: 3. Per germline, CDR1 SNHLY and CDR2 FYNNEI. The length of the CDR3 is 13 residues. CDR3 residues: CASSVDRAETQYF. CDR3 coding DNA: TGTGCCAGCAGTGTCGACAGGGCAGAGACCCAGTACTTC.

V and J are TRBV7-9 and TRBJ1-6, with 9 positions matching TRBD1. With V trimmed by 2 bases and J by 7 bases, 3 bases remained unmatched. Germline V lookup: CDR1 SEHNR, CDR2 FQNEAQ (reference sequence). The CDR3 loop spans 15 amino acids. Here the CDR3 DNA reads TGTGCCAGCAGCTTATTCGGACAGGGGAATTCACCCCTCCACTTT. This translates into CASSLFGQGNSPLHF.

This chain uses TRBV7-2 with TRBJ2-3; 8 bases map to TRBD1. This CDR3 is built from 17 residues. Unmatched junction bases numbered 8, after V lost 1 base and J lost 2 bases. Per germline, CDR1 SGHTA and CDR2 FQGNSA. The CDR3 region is CASSLVGRGLVTDTQYF. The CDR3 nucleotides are TGTGCCAGCAGCTTAGTAGGCAGGGGGCTAGTCACAGATACGCAGTATTTT. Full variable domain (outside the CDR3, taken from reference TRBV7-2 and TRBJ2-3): GAGVSQSPSNKVTEKGKDVELRCDPISGHTALYWYRQSLGQGLEFLIYFQGNSAPDKSGLPSDRFSAERTGGSVSTLTIQRTQQEDSAVYLCASSLVGRGLVTDTQYFGPGTRLTVL.

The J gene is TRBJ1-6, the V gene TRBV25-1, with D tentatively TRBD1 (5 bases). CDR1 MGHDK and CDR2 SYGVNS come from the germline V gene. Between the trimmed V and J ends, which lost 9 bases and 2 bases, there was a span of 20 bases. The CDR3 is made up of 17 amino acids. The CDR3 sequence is CASQGVRSWAYNSPLHF. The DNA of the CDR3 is TGTGCCAGTCAAGGGGTCCGGAGTTGGGCCTATAATTCACCCCTCCACTTT. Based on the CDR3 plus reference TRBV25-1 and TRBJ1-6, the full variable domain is EADIYQTPRYLVIGTGKKITLECSQTMGHDKMYWYQQDPGMELHLIHYSYGVNSTEKGDLSSESTVSRIRTEHFPLTLESARPSHTSQYLCASQGVRSWAYNSPLHFGNGTRLTVT.